This entry lists 10 T cell receptor beta chains sequenced from one sample in a study of shared clonotypes between healthy human individuals. The protocol was immunoSEQ multiplex PCR, while the TCRdb copy is restricted to in-frame clones and leaves out a portion. The profile shows some 980,000 clones, approximately 80% of them singletons. Material: memory CD4+ T cells sorted from blood. Indicated subset: CD45RA-negative fraction. These receptors were collected from a man aged 18 to 35 in good health.

V is TRBV5-4 and J is TRBJ1-1; no reliable D call. V lost 0 bases to trimming and J lost 0 bases, with 6 bases between them. The CDR3 has 14 residues. Germline CDR1 SGHNT, CDR2 YYREEE (reference sequence). The CDR3 is CASSLAQVNTEAFF. The CDR3 DNA follows: TGTGCCAGCAGCTTGGCTCAGGTGAACACTGAAGCTTTCTTT.

CDR3 sequence reads: CASSEMTLKELFF. In nucleotides, the CDR3 is TGTGCCAGCAGTGAAATGACTCTCAAGGAGCTGTTTTTT. This chain uses TRBV6-1 with TRBJ2-2; no definite D call. In germline, CDR1 is MNHNS, CDR2 SASEGT. CDR3 length: 13 amino acids. With 2 bases removed from V and 10 bases from J, the gap between germline ends came to 11 bases.

The chain links TRBV18 to TRBJ1-5, with TRBD1 matching 7 bases. Trimming cost V 0 bases and J 3 bases; bases outside gene matches: 2. Germline V gene lookup returns CDR1 KGHSH and CDR2 LQKENI. The CDR3 is made up of 15 amino acids. The CDR3 region is CASSPPDRNNQPQHF. In DNA, the CDR3 is TGTGCCAGCTCACCACCGGACAGGAACAATCAGCCCCAGCATTTT.

As regards this clone: The same CDR3 is also encoded by other DNA sequences in this sample. The rearrangement joins TRBV7-2 to TRBJ2-5, with 8 bases identical to TRBD2. CDR1 and CDR2 from the germline V gene are SGHTA and FQGNSA. The CDR3 runs to 13 residues. V was clipped by 5 bases and J by 4 bases; unmatched bases: 3. DNA of the CDR3: TGTGCCAGCAGCCCCGGACTAGCAGAGACCCAGTACTTC. It specifies CASSPGLAETQYF.

J is TRBJ2-7 and V is TRBV4-3; 8 positions agree with TRBD1. V was pared by 1 base and J by 0 bases, with 2 bases of the junction left unmatched. The CDR3 spans 15 residues. Germline CDR1 and CDR2: LGHNA and YSLEER. CDR3 DNA sequence: TGCGCCAGCAGCCAAGGACAGGGGAGCTCCTACGAGCAGTACTTC. Its protein product is CASSQGQGSSYEQYF.

The V gene is TRBV18, the J gene TRBJ1-6; 7 bases agree with TRBD1. The CDR3 runs to 14 residues. The germline gives CDR1 KGHSH, CDR2 LQKENI. The V gene end was trimmed by 8 bases and the J gene end by 6 bases; junction bases not matched to a gene: 7. DNA of the CDR3: TGTGCCAGCACCCGGGACAGTTTTAATTCACCCCTCCACTTT. Translation gives CASTRDSFNSPLHF.

The chain is built from TRBV2 and TRBJ2-2; D is unresolved. CDR1 and CDR2 from the germline V gene are SNHLY and FYNNEI. The V end was cut by 5 bases, the J end by 1 base, with 8 bases between. The CDR3 contains 14 residues. The CDR3 loop is CASSQELNTGELFF. The CDR3 DNA follows: TGTGCCAGCAGTCAGGAGCTGAACACCGGGGAGCTGTTTTTT. The variable domain in full, completed from reference TRBV2 and TRBJ2-2, reads EPEVTQTPSHQVTQMGQEVILRCVPISNHLYFYWYRQILGQKVEFLVSFYNNEISEKSEIFDDQFSVERPDGSNFTLKIRSTKLEDSAMYFCASSQELNTGELFFGEGSRLTVL.

The chain employs TRBV5-1 and TRBJ2-3; 7 nucleotides line up with TRBD2. Germline V CDR1 and CDR2: SGHRS, YFSETQ. The CDR3 spans 14 residues. V lost 2 bases to trimming and J lost 2 bases; unmatched junction nucleotides: 2. The CDR3 DNA reads TGCGCCAGCAGCTTTGGACTAGTCACAGATACGCAGTATTTT. Translated, it gives CASSFGLVTDTQYF.

This clone was observed a few times. This rearrangement joins TRBV7-3 to TRBJ2-1; TRBD1 aligns across 9 bases. Germline V gene sequence: CDR1 SGHTA, CDR2 FQGTGA. The V segment lost 8 bases and the J segment 8 bases; nucleotides outside the gene matches: 13. This CDR3 is 15 amino acids long. The CDR3 loop is CASGYPGQGSHEQFF. CDR3 DNA sequence: TGTGCCAGCGGGTACCCGGGACAGGGTTCCCATGAGCAGTTCTTC.

This clone was seen at least ten times. CDR3 sequence reads: CASSLDIDRSNGYTF. DNA for the CDR3: TGTGCCAGCAGCTTAGATATTGACAGGTCCAACGGCTACACCTTC. This chain connects TRBV7-8 to TRBJ1-2; D possibly corresponds to TRBD1 (6 bases). V was clipped by 1 base and J by 8 bases, with 17 bases between them. Germline V CDR1 and CDR2: SGHVS, FQNEAQ. This CDR3 has 15 amino acids.